This T cell receptor beta chain was identified in a study of shared clonotypes between healthy human individuals (dated by TCRdb to about 2020). Regarding the complete study: Three men and a couple of women, aged 18 to 49 years, made up the cohort. For each donor, CD4 naive and CD4 memory were each given three plates, CD8 naive was given two plates, and CD8 memory was given one plate. The study deeply sequenced blood TCR repertoires of five healthy adults to estimate repertoire size and the extent of clonotype sharing between individuals. Different laboratories and diverse techniques were used to prepare libraries and sequence TCR repertoires, to increase sequencing depth and limit assay-specific biases. Per donor, leukapheresis produced somewhere between about 0.8 and 9 billion PBMCs. Study-level results and caveats: Incomplete sequencing was indicated by rarefaction of sorted-subset datasets, despite the large sequencing depth. Higher generation probabilities were observed for clonotypes shared by all four sorted-subset donors than for non-shared clonotypes. The small number of donors limited the genetic and exposure-history diversity represented. Sampling was restricted to blood, and TCR repertoires in tissues likely differ from the TCR repertoires found in blood. Based on pairwise subsampling, the degree of clonotype sharing among donors was expected to be affected by sequencing depth. Larger estimated clonotype richness was generally found for naive subsets than for memory subsets. Sharing across a few donors was observed for about 4.8% of naive CD4, 3% to 3.5% of naive CD8, 2.3% of memory CD4, and about 0.39% of memory CD8 clonotypes.

Using the deep immunoSEQ assay, TCR CDR3 regions were amplified from genomic DNA by multiplex PCR. For each cell subset, the extracted genomic DNA was distributed evenly across all wells of several immunoSEQ 96-well plates, and each plate served as one replicate. For sorted subsets, approximately 210 ng genomic DNA, equal to 30,000 or so T cell genomes, was loaded into each replicate PCR. Purified libraries were quantified with a Qubit 3.0 fluorometer, sized on a Bioanalyzer 2100, and re-quantified with the KAPA Library Quantification kit. A separate single-read 150-cycle Illumina NextSeq 550 flow cell was used to sequence each immunoSEQ 96-well plate. The authors processed their data as follows. Because the immunoSEQ output held only junctional sequences and lacked quality scores, the filtering could not match the filtering applied to full-length reads. Sequences were annotated with PyIR, a Python wrapper for IgBLAST v1.9, and V/J genes and CDR3 were assigned using IMGT germline references. Reads were removed for weak V/J assignments (E-value above 1e-6), missing CDR3, stop codons, out-of-frame junctions, or ambiguous translated residues. V3J clonotypes were defined as sequences sharing the same inferred V gene, J gene, and CDR3 amino acid sequence. The percentage overlap between two repertoires was calculated by dividing the number of shared unique clonotypes by the size of the smaller repertoire. Three approaches were used to assess repertoire richness: RTK rarefaction, the Chao1 estimator, and Recon v2.1 estimates of unobserved clonotypes. OLGA was used to compute generation probabilities for all TCRbeta clonotypes that the gDNA method yielded from a few donors. TCRdb mirrors the immuneACCESS table, restricted to in-frame sequences. Some clones are absent from its copies; in checked studies, under half trace to an unresolved V gene, and the reason for the others is unknown. From that table come the V and J calls and clone size; the DNA was used to work out D and trimming. This sample holds about 1 million clones; about 70% were observed only once. The ten largest clonotypes hold approximately 1.5% of the sample.

Donors were healthy HIV-negative adults with no recently reported acute infections or vaccinations. Every donor was a Caucasian adult living in Nashville, Tennessee, USA. CD4+ T cells were enriched by magnetic negative selection; naive cells were then positively selected on CD45RA, and the negative fraction formed the memory subset. Blood was collected by leukapheresis, and PBMCs were isolated by Ficoll-Histopaque density gradient centrifugation and then cryopreserved in liquid nitrogen vapor phase. Analytical flow cytometry was used to check the purity and quantity of every magnetically sorted T cell population. Each sorted fraction had its genomic DNA isolated and then quantified by UV absorbance on a Nanodrop 2000c. Spanning cysteine to phenylalanine, the CDR3 consists of 11 amino acids. The CDR3 DNA has 33 bases and is translated from base 1. Deletion took 0 bases off V and 8 bases off J, with a span of 4 bases between the germline ends. The germline V gene sets CDR1 to KGHSH and CDR2 to LQKENI.

The sample holds a few counts of this clone. Its recognized antigen is unknown. Qualities for individual bases were not recorded, and no much larger clone is one base off. This clonotype was sampled from a man between 18 and 35 years old in good health. Sequenced input: memory CD4+ T cells sorted from blood. What the cell subset or site label conveys for this sample: CD45RA-negative fraction. This sequence uses TRBV18 and TRBJ1-1; the D gene cannot be resolved reliably. The nucleotides read TGTGCCAGCTCACCACCTGGAGAAGCTTTCTTT. This translates into CASSPPGEAFF.